Listed here is a single T cell receptor (beta chain). The record originates from a study of blood T cell repertoires in COVID-19. Germline V gene data show CDR1 as MNHEY and CDR2 as SVGAGI. Trimming at V came to 6 bases and at J to 2 bases, leaving 5 bases not matched to a gene. This CDR3 contains 14 residues. Sequenced by immunoSEQ multiplex PCR; TCRdb stores in-frame clones only, minus some. In the table there are 140,000 or so clones, around nine tenths of which are singletons. The sequence was obtained from a human donor in a cohort sampled during active COVID-19. Source material: peripheral blood. The rearrangement links TRBV6-5 to TRBJ2-3; 7 nucleotides align to TRBD1. The DNA for the CDR3 is TGTGCCAGCAGCCCGGGACAGTTCACAGATACGCAGTATTTT. Translation: CASSPGQFTDTQYF.